The entry that follows covers one TCR beta chain sequence. No antigen is known for it. Once obtained from cultured CD4+ T cells, the DNA was sequenced using the Oncomine TCR Beta short-read assay. Genomic DNA was isolated from CD4+ T cells that had been cultured. TCRdb independently ran MiXCR on the PCR reads; one entry per CDR3 protein. This sample carries 10,000 or so distinct CDR3 sequences, around half of them seen once, and the ten largest clones take 20%. This sample's treatment: approximately nine-day PBMC culture with coronavirus spike peptide pools or control peptides (ViraFEST assay). TCRs were sequenced by ViraFEST after antigen-specific T cells had been expanded with peptide pools. CDR1 is MNHEY, CDR2 SMNVEV, per germline (reference sequence). The CDR3 loop spans 14 amino acids. V was pared by 5 bases and J by 6 bases, with 7 bases of the junction left unmatched. These data belong to a study of vaccination and CD4 T cells after COVID-19. Study summary: Each participant underwent a two-dose regimen of either the BNT162b2 or the mRNA-1273 vaccine. Collection of post-vaccine samples followed dose two by a median around 72 days, spanning a range of 14 to 241.

The chain carries TRBV27 and TRBJ2-7; 10 nucleotides match TRBD1. The sequencing input was CD4+ T cells from blood, cultured in vitro. The sequence came from a human donor who had recovered from COVID-19. CDR3: CASSPGTGAGEQYF. In nucleotides, the CDR3 is TGTGCCAGCAGTCCCGGGACAGGGGCGGGCGAGCAGTACTTC.